The rows below give T cell receptor beta chains drawn from one sample of a study of blood T cell repertoires in COVID-19. Produced via immunoSEQ multiplex PCR; TCRdb's table is partial and in-frame only. The table has under 200,000 clones, about 80% seen once. The source material was peripheral blood. The receptor source for this set is a man aged 70-80 years with active or convalescent COVID-19. CDR3s include the opening cysteine and the closing phenylalanine or tryptophan. The D gene is left open where the match is weak. Size is omitted from some rows. Given values are once, few, many or a class for expanded clones.

v_call	clone_size	d_call	j_call	cdr3_nt	cdr3_aa
TRBV6-5	.	.	TRBJ1-1	TGTGCCAGCAGTTATCATGAGGGAAAGTACACTGAAGCTTTCTTT	CASSYHEGKYTEAFF
TRBV7-2	.	.	TRBJ1-5	TGTGCCAGCAGCCAAGCGGGGGTATTGGGCAATCAGCCCCAGCATTTT	CASSQAGVLGNQPQHF
TRBV6-5	.	TRBD1	TRBJ1-2	TGTGCCAGCAGTACCCGGGACAGGGGGTTTGGCTACACCTTC	CASSTRDRGFGYTF
TRBV5-8	once	TRBD1	TRBJ1-5	TGTGCCAGCAGCATCAGGACAGGGGATCTTAAACAGCCCCAGCATTTT	CASSIRTGDLKQPQHF
TRBV5-1	.	.	TRBJ2-3	TGCGCCAGCAGCTTCGAGGGTGAAGGTACGCAGTATTTT	CASSFEGEGTQYF
TRBV9	.	.	TRBJ1-5	TGTGCCAGCAGCGAGGAGGGGGGGGCTTATCAGCCCCAGCATTTT	CASSEEGGAYQPQHF
TRBV5-8	.	.	TRBJ1-2	TGTGCCAGCAGCTTGCGAGGACTAGGCTACACCTTC	CASSLRGLGYTF
TRBV9	.	.	TRBJ2-5	TGTGCCAGCAGCACCGACAGACAAGAGACCCAGTACTTC	CASSTDRQETQYF
TRBV5-1	few	.	TRBJ2-1	TGCGCCAGCAGCTTGGGCGGTGGGGGCGGTGAGCAGTTCTTC	CASSLGGGGGEQFF
TRBV4-3	few	.	TRBJ1-6	TGCGCCAGCAGCCCAAGGGGAATCGCTTCACCCCTCCACTTT	CASSPRGIASPLHF
TRBV29-1	.	TRBD2	TRBJ2-5	TGCGGCGTCACTAGCGGGAGGACCCAGTACTTC	CGVTSGRTQYF
TRBV19	.	TRBD1	TRBJ1-4	TGTGCCAGTAGCGGGACAGCAACTAATGAAAAACTGTTTTTT	CASSGTATNEKLFF
TRBV9	.	.	TRBJ1-2	TGTGCCAGCAGCGCCTTCAGGGGCGGGGGCTATGGCTACACCTTC	CASSAFRGGGYGYTF
TRBV20-1	few	TRBD2	TRBJ2-7	TGCAGTGCTAGTAGGGAGGGCTACGAGCAGTACTTC	CSASREGYEQYF
TRBV19	.	.	TRBJ1-5	TGTGCCAGTAGTACACAGACCGATCAGCCCCAGCATTTT	CASSTQTDQPQHF
TRBV21-1	.	.	TRBJ1-1	TGTGCCAGCAGCAAAGAGGAGGACAGGGTTTTGGGTGAAGCTTTCTTT	CASSKEEDRVLGEAFF
TRBV19	.	.	TRBJ1-2	TGTGCCAGTAGTAGTTCGAGCACTGACTATGGCTACACCTTC	CASSSSSTDYGYTF
TRBV7-9	.	.	TRBJ1-5	TGTGCCAGCAGCTTAAACAGTGAGAATCAGCCCCAGCATTTT	CASSLNSENQPQHF
TRBV18	.	TRBD1	TRBJ1-1	TGTGCCAGCTCCTTTGACAGGGGAAATGAAGCTTTCTTT	CASSFDRGNEAFF
TRBV27	many	TRBD1	TRBJ1-4	TGTGCCAGCAGTTTAAAACCCCACCGACAGGGTACTAATGAAAAACTGTTTTTT	CASSLKPHRQGTNEKLFF
TRBV4-1	.	TRBD1	TRBJ1-4	TGCGCCAGCAGCCGACAGGGGGATCAGGCAACTAATGAAAAACTGTTTTTT	CASSRQGDQATNEKLFF
TRBV7-8	.	.	TRBJ1-1	TGTGCCAGCAGCTTAGGCGGGACGCTGAACACTGAAGCTTTCTTT	CASSLGGTLNTEAFF
TRBV7-9	.	TRBD2	TRBJ2-3	TGTGCCAGCAGCAACACTAGCGGAAGGGGGATCGGAGATACGCAGTATTTT	CASSNTSGRGIGDTQYF
TRBV11-2	.	.	TRBJ2-7	TGTGCCAGCAGCCAGAGCGGTGGGTCACTACTCTACGAGCAGTACTTC	CASSQSGGSLLYEQYF
TRBV5-1	.	.	TRBJ2-5	TGCGCCAGCAGCTTTGAGGGAGTTACAGAGACCCAGTACTTC	CASSFEGVTETQYF
TRBV11-2	.	TRBD1	TRBJ2-7	TGTGCCAGCAGCTCCCGGACAGGGGACACCTCTGGACAGTACTTC	CASSSRTGDTSGQYF
TRBV6-1	.	.	TRBJ2-3	TGTGCCAGCAGTGACGTGCGGCCCGTGAATACGCAGTATTTT	CASSDVRPVNTQYF
TRBV5-4	.	TRBD2	TRBJ2-1	TGTGCCAGCAGCCCCCTGGCGGGGGGGGCGGTTAATGAGCAGTTCTTC	CASSPLAGGAVNEQFF
TRBV5-1	.	TRBD2	TRBJ2-7	TGCGCCAGCAGGGTGACTAGCGGGAGTTACGAGCAGTACTTC	CASRVTSGSYEQYF
TRBV7-8	.	.	TRBJ1-2	TGTGCCAGCAGGCTCCGAGGGAAAGCTAACTATGGCTACACCTTC	CASRLRGKANYGYTF
TRBV30	many	TRBD1	TRBJ1-1	TGTGCCTGGGACAGGGGGCGAGGCACTGAAGCTTTCTTT	CAWDRGRGTEAFF
TRBV30	.	TRBD1	TRBJ1-1	TGTGCCTGGAGGCCACAGGGGAGCGTGGAAGCTTTCTTT	CAWRPQGSVEAFF
TRBV5-1	few	TRBD1	TRBJ1-4	TGCGCCAGCAGCGGACAGGGCGCAACTAATGAAAAACTGTTTTTT	CASSGQGATNEKLFF
TRBV9	.	.	TRBJ1-6	TGTGCCAGCAGCCCCCGACAGGACCATAATTCACCCCTCCACTTT	CASSPRQDHNSPLHF
TRBV7-2	.	TRBD1	TRBJ1-5	TGTGCCAGCAGCTTAACGCAGGGGGCTAATCAGCCCCAGCATTTT	CASSLTQGANQPQHF
TRBV4-3	.	.	TRBJ2-3	TGCGCCAGCAGCCAAGAGATGACAGACACAGATACGCAGTATTTT	CASSQEMTDTDTQYF
TRBV2	.	.	TRBJ2-7	TGTGCCAGTCACAGGGTCCGATGGGAGCAGTACTTC	CASHRVRWEQYF
TRBV10-3	.	.	TRBJ1-1	TGTGCCATCAGGGCGAACTACGAAGCTTTCTTT	CAIRANYEAFF
TRBV30	.	.	TRBJ2-5	TGTGCCTGGAGTGTACCGGGGCAAGAGACCCAGTACTTC	CAWSVPGQETQYF
TRBV5-1	.	.	TRBJ1-1	TGCGCCAGCAGCGTGGACAGCCAAGCGGAAGCTGAAGCTTTCTTT	CASSVDSQAEAEAFF